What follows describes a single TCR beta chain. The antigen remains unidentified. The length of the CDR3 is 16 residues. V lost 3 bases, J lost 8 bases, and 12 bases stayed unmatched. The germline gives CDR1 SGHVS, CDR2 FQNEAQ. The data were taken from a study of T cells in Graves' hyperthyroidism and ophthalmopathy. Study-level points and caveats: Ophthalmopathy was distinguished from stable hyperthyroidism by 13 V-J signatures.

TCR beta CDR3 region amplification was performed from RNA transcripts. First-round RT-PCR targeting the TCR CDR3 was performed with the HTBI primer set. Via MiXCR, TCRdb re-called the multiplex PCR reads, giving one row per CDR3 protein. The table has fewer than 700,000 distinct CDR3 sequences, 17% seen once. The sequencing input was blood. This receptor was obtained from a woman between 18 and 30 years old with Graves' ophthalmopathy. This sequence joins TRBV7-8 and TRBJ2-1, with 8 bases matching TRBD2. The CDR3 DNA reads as TGTGCCAGCAGCTTGAAGCGGACGGGAGGGCGCGATGAGCAGTTCTTC. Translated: CASSLKRTGGRDEQFF. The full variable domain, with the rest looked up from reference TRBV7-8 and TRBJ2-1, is GAGVSQSPRYKVAKRGQDVALRCDPISGHVSLFWYQQALGQGPEFLTYFQNEAQLDKSGLPSDRFFAERPEGSVSTLKIQRTQQEDSAVYLCASSLKRTGGRDEQFFGPGTRLTVL.